This TCR beta chain was identified in a study of shared clonotypes between healthy human individuals. Whole-study results and caveats: The diversity represented, both genetic and in exposure history, was limited by few donors.

In regard to this clone: Its specificity is unknown.

Clones were sequenced by immunoSEQ multiplex PCR, and TCRdb holds only the in-frame ones, with some missing. The sample lists approximately 2.5 million clones; around nine tenths were seen once. Division of CD4+ cells produced a CD45RA+ naive subset and a CD45RA-negative memory subset. CDR1 SGHNT and CDR2 YYREEE come from the germline V gene (reference sequence). The CDR3 contains 17 residues. The J segment lost 0 bases and the V segment lost 4 bases, leaving 12 bases of the junction unmatched. The sequence was collected from a man younger than 30 in good health. This rearrangement joins TRBV5-4 to TRBJ2-5, with TRBD1 identical over 7 bases. Sequencing was done on a sample of naive CD4+ T cells sorted from blood. Subset here: CD45RA+ positively selected. In DNA form, the CDR3 reads TGTGCCAGCAGCCTATCACAGGGGTTGAGGGACCAAGAGACCCAGTACTTC. Encoded protein: CASSLSQGLRDQETQYF.